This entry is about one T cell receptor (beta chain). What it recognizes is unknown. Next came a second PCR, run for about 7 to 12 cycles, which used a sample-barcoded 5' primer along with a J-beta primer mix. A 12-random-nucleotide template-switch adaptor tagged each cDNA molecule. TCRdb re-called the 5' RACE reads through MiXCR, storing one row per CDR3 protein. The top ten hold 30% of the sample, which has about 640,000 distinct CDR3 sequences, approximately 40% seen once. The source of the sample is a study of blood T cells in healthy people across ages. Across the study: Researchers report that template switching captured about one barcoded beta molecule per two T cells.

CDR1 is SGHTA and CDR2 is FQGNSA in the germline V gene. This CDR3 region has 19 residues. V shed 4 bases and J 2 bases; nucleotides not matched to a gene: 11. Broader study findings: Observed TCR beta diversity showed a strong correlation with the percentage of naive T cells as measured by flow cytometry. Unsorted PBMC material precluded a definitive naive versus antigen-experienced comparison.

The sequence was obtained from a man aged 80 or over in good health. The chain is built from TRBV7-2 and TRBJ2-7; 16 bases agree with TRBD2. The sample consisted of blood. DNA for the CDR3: TGTGCCAGCAGCTCCCCGGGACTAGCGGGAGGGGCTACCCCCTACGAGCAGTACTTC. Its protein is CASSSPGLAGGATPYEQYF.